The rows below give T cell receptor beta chains drawn from one sample of a study of blood T cell repertoires in COVID-19. Measured with immunoSEQ multiplex PCR; TCRdb has only the in-frame clones, and not every one. Of more than 95,000 clones in the sample, around nine tenths were seen once. Sequenced input: peripheral blood. Receptors were obtained from a woman aged 80 or over with acute or convalescent COVID-19. Both conserved end residues are part of each CDR3. A D gene is named only where the DNA matches it firmly. The size field is filled for only some rows; it gives once, few, many or a size class.

J: TRBJ2-1
V: TRBV5-5
size: NA
D: TRBD2
CDR3: CASSHVGTSYGEQFF

J: TRBJ1-3
V: TRBV4-1
size: NA
D: NA
CDR3: CASSQAPSSGNTIYF

J: TRBJ2-1
V: TRBV5-4
size: NA
D: NA
CDR3: CASIPPGTTHNEQFF

J: TRBJ2-1
V: TRBV5-1
size: NA
D: TRBD2
CDR3: CASSQGLVNEQFF

J: TRBJ1-1
V: TRBV18
size: NA
D: TRBD1
CDR3: CASSPGTGGGTEAFF

J: TRBJ1-3
V: TRBV19
size: NA
D: TRBD1
CDR3: CASRRGPGNTIYF

J: TRBJ2-2
V: TRBV27
size: NA
D: TRBD2
CDR3: CASSLSASGVGTGELFF

J: TRBJ2-7
V: TRBV5-6
size: NA
D: TRBD2
CDR3: CASSYLFTSGIYEQYF

J: TRBJ2-2
V: TRBV5-4
size: NA
D: NA
CDR3: CASSLDSLGSPGELFF

J: TRBJ2-2
V: TRBV5-4
size: NA
D: TRBD2
CDR3: CASSPSGSDTGELFF

J: TRBJ2-3
V: TRBV18
size: NA
D: TRBD2
CDR3: CASSPRLAGGAAPSTDTQYF

J: TRBJ1-2
V: TRBV5-1
size: NA
D: TRBD1
CDR3: CASSSTGTGHGYTF

J: TRBJ1-2
V: TRBV5-1
size: NA
D: NA
CDR3: CASSLADLDSAGGWFGYTF

J: TRBJ2-7
V: TRBV9
size: once
D: TRBD1
CDR3: CASSVRDSSYEQYF

J: TRBJ1-3
V: TRBV4-2
size: NA
D: NA
CDR3: CASSQGPQNSGNTIYF

J: TRBJ2-2
V: TRBV15
size: NA
D: TRBD2
CDR3: CATSRGAGVTGELFF

J: TRBJ1-2
V: TRBV28
size: NA
D: TRBD1
CDR3: CASSLRDRGRSYTF

J: TRBJ1-5
V: TRBV7-9
size: NA
D: NA
CDR3: CASSQAPSIHSNQPQHF

J: TRBJ2-2
V: TRBV18
size: NA
D: TRBD2
CDR3: CASSPPGLAGATGELFF

J: TRBJ1-5
V: TRBV6-1
size: NA
D: NA
CDR3: CASSEAYVQPQHF

J: TRBJ1-1
V: TRBV5-1
size: once
D: TRBD1
CDR3: CASSFQGADTEAFF

J: TRBJ2-1
V: TRBV7-9
size: NA
D: NA
CDR3: CASSLEKGWRSGQFF

J: TRBJ2-3
V: TRBV2
size: NA
D: TRBD2
CDR3: CASRGLVSNTDTQYF

J: TRBJ2-1
V: TRBV13
size: NA
D: TRBD2
CDR3: CASSLESLAGGPGYEQFF

J: TRBJ1-2
V: TRBV19
size: NA
D: TRBD1
CDR3: CASRDRGRGDGYTF

J: TRBJ1-4
V: TRBV5-1
size: NA
D: NA
CDR3: CASSIAGRANEKLFF

J: TRBJ2-5
V: TRBV21-1
size: NA
D: NA
CDR3: CASSKIPFGCRGQETQYF

J: TRBJ2-2
V: TRBV19
size: NA
D: NA
CDR3: CASSIGPGGSTGELFF

J: TRBJ1-2
V: TRBV5-6
size: NA
D: TRBD1
CDR3: CASSSGQGNYGYTF

J: TRBJ1-4
V: TRBV18
size: NA
D: NA
CDR3: CASSDNQGTGEKLFF

J: TRBJ1-5
V: TRBV4-3
size: NA
D: NA
CDR3: CASSQDYYGFQPQHF

J: TRBJ1-1
V: TRBV9
size: NA
D: NA
CDR3: CASSPSTVNTEAFF

J: TRBJ2-1
V: TRBV18
size: NA
D: NA
CDR3: CASSQTISAEQFF

J: TRBJ2-2
V: TRBV5-4
size: few
D: NA
CDR3: CASSLAGGRAGELFF

J: TRBJ1-4
V: TRBV19
size: NA
D: NA
CDR3: CASSIGRGDNEKLFF

J: TRBJ2-7
V: TRBV6-2/TRBV6-3
size: NA
D: TRBD2
CDR3: CASSRRSGGATYEQYF

J: TRBJ2-3
V: TRBV15
size: NA
D: TRBD1
CDR3: CATSRSPGGARTDTQYF

J: TRBJ1-5
V: TRBV7-8
size: NA
D: NA
CDR3: CASSLGPLDQPQHF

J: TRBJ1-1
V: TRBV4-2
size: NA
D: NA
CDR3: CASSPILVGGLSTEAFF

J: TRBJ1-2
V: TRBV3-1/TRBV3-2
size: NA
D: NA
CDR3: CASSQSGGSRQAYGYTF

J: TRBJ2-1
V: TRBV5-1
size: NA
D: TRBD1
CDR3: CASSSSQGGSYNEQFF

J: TRBJ2-7
V: TRBV7-9
size: NA
D: TRBD1
CDR3: CASSLMGQGREQYF

J: TRBJ1-5
V: TRBV7-8
size: NA
D: NA
CDR3: CASSLGTYVTNQPQHF

J: TRBJ1-4
V: TRBV2
size: NA
D: TRBD1
CDR3: CASSYRGINEKLFF

J: TRBJ1-2
V: TRBV6-4
size: NA
D: TRBD1
CDR3: CASPGGSYGYTF

J: TRBJ2-5
V: TRBV5-1
size: NA
D: TRBD1
CDR3: CASSLAGQGETQYF

J: TRBJ1-2
V: TRBV6-5
size: NA
D: NA
CDR3: CASSYSANYGYTF

J: TRBJ1-2
V: TRBV9
size: NA
D: NA
CDR3: CASSEREKVTYGYTF

J: TRBJ1-1
V: TRBV15
size: NA
D: NA
CDR3: CATSRDVQSEAFF

J: TRBJ2-1
V: TRBV19
size: NA
D: NA
CDR3: CASSRGITYNEQFF

J: TRBJ2-2
V: TRBV27
size: NA
D: TRBD1
CDR3: CASSFSGLTGGAKTGELFF

J: TRBJ2-1
V: TRBV12-3/TRBV12-4
size: NA
D: NA
CDR3: CASTLLGSHQFF

J: TRBJ1-1
V: TRBV28
size: NA
D: TRBD1
CDR3: CASSPYRGRTEAFF